This section outlines one T cell receptor (beta chain) sequence together with its context. What it binds is unknown. Germline V lookup: CDR1 LNHDA, CDR2 SQIVND (reference sequence). Trimming cost V 6 bases and J 5 bases; bases outside gene matches: 2. The CDR3 extends over 13 amino acids. This sample was taken from a study of shared clonotypes between healthy human individuals. In the source study's methods: Junction-only sequences without quality scores were provided by ImmunoSEQ, so filtering was different. TCRdb's table, derived via immunoSEQ multiplex PCR, lists solely in-frame clones and lacks some. From that table come the V and J calls and clone size; the DNA was used to work out D and trimming. The sample comprises 300,000 to 400,000 clones, around 72% of which are singletons, and about 9.4% rests with the top ten. Findings and limits, study-wide: All-four-donor shared clonotypes had higher generation probabilities than non-shared clonotypes did. Naive CD4 clonotype sharing across four donors was around 5%.

Sequencing was performed on memory CD4+ T cells sorted from blood. The subset denotes: CD45RA-negative fraction. J is TRBJ2-5 and V is TRBV19; 11 bases match TRBD2. The origin of this receptor is a young man in good health. This CDR3 reads CASRTSGIETQYF. DNA of the CDR3: TGTGCCAGTAGGACTAGCGGGATTGAGACCCAGTACTTC.